This TCR beta chain came from a study of T cell responses to AZD1222 COVID-19 vaccine. V lost 1 base, J lost 7 bases, and 17 bases lay in between. The germline V gene has CDR1 SGHTA and CDR2 FQGNSA. CDR3 length equals 17 residues. The table came from immunoSEQ multiplex PCR; TCRdb's copy has only in-frame clones and leaves some out. The sample carries 90,000 to 100,000 clones, approximately 84% recorded once. The receptor was derived from an adult who received the AZD1222 COVID-19 vaccine. This rearrangement joins TRBV7-2 to TRBJ1-6; a weak D match, TRBD1 (5 bases). The specimen was peripheral blood, collected 28 days after the second AZD1222 dose. The CDR3 nucleotides read TGTGCCAGCAGCTTAGGGCGGGGGATGAGAGAAAATTCACCCCTCCACTTT. Protein sequence: CASSLGRGMRENSPLHF.